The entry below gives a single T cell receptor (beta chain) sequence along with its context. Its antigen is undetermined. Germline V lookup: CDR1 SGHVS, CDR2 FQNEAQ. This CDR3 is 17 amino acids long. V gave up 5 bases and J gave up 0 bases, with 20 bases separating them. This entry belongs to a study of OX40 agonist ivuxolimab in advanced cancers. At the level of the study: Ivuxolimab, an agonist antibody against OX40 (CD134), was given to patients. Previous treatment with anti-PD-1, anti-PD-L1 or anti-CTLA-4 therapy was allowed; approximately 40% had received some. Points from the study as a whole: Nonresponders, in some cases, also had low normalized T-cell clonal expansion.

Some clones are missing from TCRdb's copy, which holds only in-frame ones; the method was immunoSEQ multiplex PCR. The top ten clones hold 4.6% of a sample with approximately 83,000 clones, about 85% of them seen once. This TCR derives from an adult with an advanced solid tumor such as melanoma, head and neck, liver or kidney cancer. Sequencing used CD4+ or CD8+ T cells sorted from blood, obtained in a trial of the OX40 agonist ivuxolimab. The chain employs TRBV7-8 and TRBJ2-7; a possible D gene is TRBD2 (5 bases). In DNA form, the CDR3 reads TGTGCCAGCAGCCGCGGTCGGGCTAGCTCACCCTCCTACGAGCAGTACTTC. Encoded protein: CASSRGRASSPSYEQYF.